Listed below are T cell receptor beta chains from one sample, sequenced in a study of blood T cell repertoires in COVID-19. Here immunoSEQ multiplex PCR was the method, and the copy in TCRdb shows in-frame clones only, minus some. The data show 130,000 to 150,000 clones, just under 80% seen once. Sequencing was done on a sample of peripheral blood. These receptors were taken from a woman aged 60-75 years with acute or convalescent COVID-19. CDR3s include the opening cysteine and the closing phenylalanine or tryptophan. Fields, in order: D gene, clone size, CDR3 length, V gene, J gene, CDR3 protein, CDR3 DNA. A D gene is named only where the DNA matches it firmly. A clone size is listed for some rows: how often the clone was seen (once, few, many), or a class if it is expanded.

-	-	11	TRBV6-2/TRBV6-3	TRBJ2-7	CASSHHYEQYF	TGTGCCAGCAGTCATCACTACGAGCAGTACTTC
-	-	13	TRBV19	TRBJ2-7	CASSIQFGGEQYF	TGTGCCAGTAGTATACAATTTGGGGGGGAGCAGTACTTC
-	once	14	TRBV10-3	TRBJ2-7	CAIKFRGNSYEQYF	TGTGCCATCAAGTTTCGGGGGAACTCCTACGAGCAGTACTTC
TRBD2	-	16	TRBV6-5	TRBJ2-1	CASSYLRGGGFNEQFF	TGTGCCAGCAGTTACCTCCGCGGGGGGGGTTTCAATGAGCAGTTCTTC
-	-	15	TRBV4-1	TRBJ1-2	CASSLRDTANYGYTF	TGCGCCAGCAGCCTTCGGGACACCGCTAACTATGGCTACACCTTC
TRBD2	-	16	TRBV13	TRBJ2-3	CASSVRLAGATDTQYF	TGTGCCAGCAGCGTAAGACTAGCGGGAGCGACAGATACGCAGTATTTT
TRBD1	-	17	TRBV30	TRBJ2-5	CAWSFRRTGWDQETQYF	TGTGCCTGGAGTTTTCGCCGGACAGGGTGGGACCAAGAGACCCAGTACTTC
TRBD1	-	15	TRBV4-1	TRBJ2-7	CASSRLQGAAYEQYF	TGCGCCAGCAGCCGACTACAGGGGGCTGCCTACGAGCAGTACTTC
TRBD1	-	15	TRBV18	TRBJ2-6	CASSDTGAGANVLTF	TGTGCCAGCTCAGATACAGGGGCTGGGGCCAACGTCCTGACTTTC
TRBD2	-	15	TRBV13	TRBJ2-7	CASSPSTSGPYEQYF	TGTGCCAGCAGCCCCTCGACTAGCGGGCCGTACGAGCAGTACTTC
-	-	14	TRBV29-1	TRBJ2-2	CSVENQGNTGELFF	TGCAGCGTTGAAAACCAGGGAAACACCGGGGAGCTGTTTTTT
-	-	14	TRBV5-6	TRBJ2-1	CASSLALRQDEQFF	TGTGCCAGCAGCTTGGCCCTGAGACAGGATGAGCAGTTCTTC
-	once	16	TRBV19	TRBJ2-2	CASSILLAGNTGELFF	TGTGCCAGTAGTATCTTGCTAGCCGGAAACACCGGGGAGCTGTTTTTT